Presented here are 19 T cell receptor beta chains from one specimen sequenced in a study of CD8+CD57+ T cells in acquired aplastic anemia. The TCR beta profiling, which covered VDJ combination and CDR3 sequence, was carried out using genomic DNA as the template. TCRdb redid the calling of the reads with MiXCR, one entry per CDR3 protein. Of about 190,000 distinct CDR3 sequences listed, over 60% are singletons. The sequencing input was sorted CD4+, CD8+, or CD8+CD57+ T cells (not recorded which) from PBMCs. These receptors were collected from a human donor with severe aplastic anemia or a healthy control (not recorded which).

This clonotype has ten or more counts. The CDR3 is CSVAVSSTEAFF. DNA of the CDR3: TGCAGCGTTGCCGTCTCGAGCACTGAAGCTTTCTTT. The chain joins TRBV29-1 to TRBJ1-1, with D uncertain. The V gene lost 4 bases and the J gene lost 4 bases, with 10 bases spanning the gap. CDR1 and CDR2 from the germline V gene are SQVTM and ANQGSEA. This CDR3 is built from 12 residues.

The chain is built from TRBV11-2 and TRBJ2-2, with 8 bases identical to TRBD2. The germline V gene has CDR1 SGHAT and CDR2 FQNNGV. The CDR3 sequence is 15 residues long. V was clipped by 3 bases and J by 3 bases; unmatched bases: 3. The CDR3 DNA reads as TGTGCCAGCAGCTTGTCGGGAGGGCACACCGGGGAGCTGTTTTTT. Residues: CASSLSGGHTGELFF.

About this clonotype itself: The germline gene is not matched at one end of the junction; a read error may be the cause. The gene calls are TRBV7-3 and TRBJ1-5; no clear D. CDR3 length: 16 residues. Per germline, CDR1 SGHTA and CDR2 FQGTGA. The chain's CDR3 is CASSQELRVPYQPQHF. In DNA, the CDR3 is TGCGCCAGCAGCCAAGAATTACGGGTACCCTATCAGCCCCAGCATTTT. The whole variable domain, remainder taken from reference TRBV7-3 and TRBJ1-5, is GAGVSQTPSNKVTEKGKYVELRCDPISGHTALYWYRQSLGQGPEFLIYFQGTGAADDSGLPNDRFFAVRPEGSVSTLKIQRTERGDSAVYLCASSQELRVPYQPQHFGDGTRLSIL.

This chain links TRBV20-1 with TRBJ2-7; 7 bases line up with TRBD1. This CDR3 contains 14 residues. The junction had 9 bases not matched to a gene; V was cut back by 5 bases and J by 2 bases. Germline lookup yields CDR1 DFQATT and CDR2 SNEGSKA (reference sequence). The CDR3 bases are TGCAGTGCTTACACCGGGACAGCTACCTACGAGCAGTACTTC. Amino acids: CSAYTGTATYEQYF.

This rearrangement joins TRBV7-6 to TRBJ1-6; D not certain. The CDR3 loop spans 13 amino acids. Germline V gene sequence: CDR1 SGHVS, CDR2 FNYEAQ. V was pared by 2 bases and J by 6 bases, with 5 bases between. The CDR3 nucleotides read TGTGCCAGCAGCTTAATGACTAATTCACCCCTCCACTTT. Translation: CASSLMTNSPLHF.

DNA for the CDR3: TGCAGTGCTAGACGCTTCGTCGGGACAGGGAATCAGCCCCAGCATTTT. Its protein is CSARRFVGTGNQPQHF. The chain is built from TRBV20-1 and TRBJ1-5, with 9 bases fitting TRBD1. The CDR3 contains 16 residues. CDR1 DFQATT and CDR2 SNEGSKA come from the germline V gene (reference sequence). The V and J ends lost 2 bases and 4 bases, in that order; junction bases with no gene match: 9.

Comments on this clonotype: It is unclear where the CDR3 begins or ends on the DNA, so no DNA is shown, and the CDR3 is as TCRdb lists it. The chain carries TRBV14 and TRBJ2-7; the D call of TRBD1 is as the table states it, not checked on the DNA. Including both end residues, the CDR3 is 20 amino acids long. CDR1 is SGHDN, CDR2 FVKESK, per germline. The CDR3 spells CASSIYLCSVEGGTVYEQYF.

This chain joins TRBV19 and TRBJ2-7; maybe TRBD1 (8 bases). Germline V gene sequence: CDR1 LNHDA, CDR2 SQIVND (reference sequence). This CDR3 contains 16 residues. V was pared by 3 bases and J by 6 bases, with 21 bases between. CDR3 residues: CASSIAWGQERGEQYF. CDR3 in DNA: TGTGCCAGTAGTATCGCGTGGGGACAGGAGCGGGGCGAGCAGTACTTC.

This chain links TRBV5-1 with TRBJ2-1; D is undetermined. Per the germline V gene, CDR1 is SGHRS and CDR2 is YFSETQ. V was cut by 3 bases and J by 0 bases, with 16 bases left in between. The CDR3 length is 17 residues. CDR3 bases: TGCGCCAGCAGCTCGGAAGGTGCCTTGAGCTCCTACAATGAGCAGTTCTTC. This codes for CASSSEGALSSYNEQFF.

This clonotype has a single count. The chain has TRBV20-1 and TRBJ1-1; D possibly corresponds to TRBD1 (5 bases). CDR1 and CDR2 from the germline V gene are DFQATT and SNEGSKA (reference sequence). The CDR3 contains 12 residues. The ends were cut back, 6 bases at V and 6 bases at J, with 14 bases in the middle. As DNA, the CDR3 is TGCAGTGCGACGGGGCAGACTCCTGAAGCTTTCTTT. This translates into CSATGQTPEAFF.

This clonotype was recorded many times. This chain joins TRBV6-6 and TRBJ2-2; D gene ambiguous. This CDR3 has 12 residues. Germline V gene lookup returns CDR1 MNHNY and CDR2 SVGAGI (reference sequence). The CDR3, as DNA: TGTGCGATCGGCCCGAACACCGGGGAGCTGTTTTTT. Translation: CAIGPNTGELFF.

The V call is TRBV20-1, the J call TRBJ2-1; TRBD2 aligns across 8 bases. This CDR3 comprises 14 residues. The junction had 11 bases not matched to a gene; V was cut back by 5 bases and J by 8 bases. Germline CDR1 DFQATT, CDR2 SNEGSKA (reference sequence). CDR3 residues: CSAYGATGGDEQFF. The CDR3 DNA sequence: TGCAGTGCTTATGGCGCCACGGGGGGGGATGAGCAGTTCTTC.

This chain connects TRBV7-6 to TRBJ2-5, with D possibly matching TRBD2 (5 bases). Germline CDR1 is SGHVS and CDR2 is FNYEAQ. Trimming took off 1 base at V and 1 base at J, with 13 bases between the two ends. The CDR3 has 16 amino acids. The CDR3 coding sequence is TGTGCCAGCAGCTTAGGCGCTAGCATAGTCCAAGAGACCCAGTACTTC. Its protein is CASSLGASIVQETQYF.

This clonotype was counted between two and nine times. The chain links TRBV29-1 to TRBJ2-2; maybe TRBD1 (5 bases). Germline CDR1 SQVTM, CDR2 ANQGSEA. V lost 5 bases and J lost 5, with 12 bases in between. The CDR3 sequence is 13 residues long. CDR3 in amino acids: CSVLQGTTGELFF. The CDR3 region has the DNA TGCAGCGTTCTCCAGGGCACTACCGGGGAGCTGTTTTTT.

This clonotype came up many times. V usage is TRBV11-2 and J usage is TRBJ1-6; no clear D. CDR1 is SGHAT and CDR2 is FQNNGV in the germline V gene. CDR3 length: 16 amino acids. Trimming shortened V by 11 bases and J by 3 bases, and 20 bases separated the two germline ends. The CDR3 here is CASAEGGGLYNSPLHF. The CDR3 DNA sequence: TGTGCCTCAGCAGAAGGTGGCGGCCTCTATAATTCACCCCTCCACTTT. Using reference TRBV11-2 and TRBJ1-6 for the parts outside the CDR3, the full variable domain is EAGVAQSPRYKIIEKRQSVAFWCNPISGHATLYWYQQILGQGPKLLIQFQNNGVVDDSQLPKDRFSAERLKGVDSTLKIQPAKLEDSAVYLCASAEGGGLYNSPLHFGNGTRLTVT.

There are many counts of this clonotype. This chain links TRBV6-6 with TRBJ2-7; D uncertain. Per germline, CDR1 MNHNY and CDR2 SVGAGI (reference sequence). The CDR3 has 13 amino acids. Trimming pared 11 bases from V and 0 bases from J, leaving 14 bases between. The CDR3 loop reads CASTLGNSYEQYF. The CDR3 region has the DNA TGTGCCTCGACGCTTGGTAACTCCTACGAGCAGTACTTC.

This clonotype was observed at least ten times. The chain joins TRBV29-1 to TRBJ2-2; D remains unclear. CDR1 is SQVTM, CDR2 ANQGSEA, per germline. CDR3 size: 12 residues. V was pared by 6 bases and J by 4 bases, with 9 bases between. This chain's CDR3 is CSVFLGTGELFF. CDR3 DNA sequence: TGCAGCGTCTTCTTAGGCACCGGGGAGCTGTTTTTT.

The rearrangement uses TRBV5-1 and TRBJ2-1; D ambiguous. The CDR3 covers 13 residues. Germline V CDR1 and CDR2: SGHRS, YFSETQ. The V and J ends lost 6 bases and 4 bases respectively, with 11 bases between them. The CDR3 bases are TGCGCCAGCACCATGGACGGTTACAATGAGCAGTTCTTC. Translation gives CASTMDGYNEQFF.

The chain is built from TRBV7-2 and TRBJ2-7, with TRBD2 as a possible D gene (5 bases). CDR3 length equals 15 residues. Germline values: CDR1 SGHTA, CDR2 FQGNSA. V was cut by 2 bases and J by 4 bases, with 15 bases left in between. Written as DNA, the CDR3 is TGTGCCAGCAGCTTATCGGGGTTAAGTTCGTACGAGCAGTACTTC. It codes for CASSLSGLSSYEQYF.